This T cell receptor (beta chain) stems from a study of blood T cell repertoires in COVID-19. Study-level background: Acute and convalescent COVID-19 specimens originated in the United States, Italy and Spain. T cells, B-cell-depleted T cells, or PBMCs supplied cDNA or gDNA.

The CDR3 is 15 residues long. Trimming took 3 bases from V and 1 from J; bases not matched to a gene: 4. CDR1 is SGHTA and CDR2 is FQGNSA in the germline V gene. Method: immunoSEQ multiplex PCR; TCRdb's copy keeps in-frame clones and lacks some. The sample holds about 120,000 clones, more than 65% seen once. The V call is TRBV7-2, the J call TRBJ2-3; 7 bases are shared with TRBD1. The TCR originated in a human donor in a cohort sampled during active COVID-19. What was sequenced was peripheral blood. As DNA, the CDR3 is TGTGCCAGCAGCTTTAGGGGGCAAGGCACAGATACGCAGTATTTT. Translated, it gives CASSFRGQGTDTQYF.